This T cell receptor beta chain was documented in a study of neurological immune-mediated disorders. The team produced cDNA through 5'RACE using 10-nucleotide random UMIs. Over 160 million TCR-beta sequences from 15-18 subjects came from every sequencing run. TCRdb fed the 5' RACE reads into MiXCR, producing one record per CDR3 protein. This table has under 80,000 distinct CDR3 sequences, 4% to 6% appearing once. There are 14 residues in the CDR3. Germline CDR1 and CDR2: SGHRS and YFSETQ. With 3 bases clipped from V and 11 bases from J, the junction kept 9 bases outside the gene matches. This clonotype was observed many times.

The rearrangement uses TRBV5-1 and TRBJ2-2; 8 bases fit TRBD1. The source is a woman aged 45-65 years with multiple sclerosis. What was sequenced was PBMCs. The CDR3 sequence is CASSSERDRGELFF. CDR3 nucleotides: TGCGCCAGCAGCTCCGAACGAGACAGGGGTGAGCTGTTTTTT.